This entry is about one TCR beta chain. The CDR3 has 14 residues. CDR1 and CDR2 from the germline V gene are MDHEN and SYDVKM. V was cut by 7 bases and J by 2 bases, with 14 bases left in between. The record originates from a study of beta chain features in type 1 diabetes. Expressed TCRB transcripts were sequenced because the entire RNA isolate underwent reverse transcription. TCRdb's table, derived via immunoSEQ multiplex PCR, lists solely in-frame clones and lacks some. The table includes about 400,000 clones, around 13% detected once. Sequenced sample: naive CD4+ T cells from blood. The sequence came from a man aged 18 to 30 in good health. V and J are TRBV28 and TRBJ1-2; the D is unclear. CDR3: CASKGPTGNYGYTF. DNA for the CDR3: TGTGCCAGCAAAGGTCCTACCGGGAACTATGGCTACACCTTC.